This T cell receptor beta chain derives from a study of blood T cell repertoires in COVID-19. About the research overall: Italy, Spain and the United States were the sources of the convalescent and acute COVID-19 samples.

Everyone who took part was roughly 18 to 100 years old, and they came from some 23 US areas. Each recovered donor of Cohort 3 presented with two negative PCRs, clearance, or symptom resolution. Germline CDR1 SNHLY, CDR2 FYNNEI. Trimming cost V 10 bases and J 2 bases, with 15 bases left between them. The CDR3 spans 13 residues. Only in-frame clones appear in the TCRdb table, and some are missing; sequencing was by immunoSEQ multiplex PCR. The data hold almost 250,000 clones, with about 89% observed a single time. The V gene is TRBV2, the J gene TRBJ2-7; weak D call: TRBD1 (5 bases). The TCR sequence derives from a woman aged 25 to 39 who had recovered from COVID-19. Sequencing was performed on PBMCs or T cells enriched from blood (not recorded which). The CDR3 DNA is TGTGCCACAAGCGACAGTGCCGCCTACGAGCAGTACTTC. Protein: CATSDSAAYEQYF.